This T cell receptor beta chain was profiled in a study of T-cell reconstitution after alpha-beta-depleted transplantation in children. In its sample, this clonotype was seen a few times. Trimming at V came to 0 bases and at J to 7 bases, leaving 6 bases not matched to a gene. The CDR3 totals 15 residues. Germline V gives CDR1 LGHNA, CDR2 YSLEER. Unique molecular identifiers were incorporated into the prepared TCRbeta library. TCRdb itself ran the PCR reads through MiXCR, one entry per CDR3 protein. The sample has approximately 490,000 distinct CDR3 sequences; around an eighth are singletons. The V and J genes are TRBV4-3 and TRBJ1-2; TRBD1 matches at 9 bases. The TCR comes from a human donor who donated a stem cell graft to a child with combined immunodeficiency. The sequencing here drew on PBMCs from the stem cell graft donor, taken from the stem cell graft. The CDR3: CASSQETGQGFGYTF. CDR3 coding DNA: TGCGCCAGCAGCCAAGAGACAGGACAGGGGTTTGGCTACACCTTC.